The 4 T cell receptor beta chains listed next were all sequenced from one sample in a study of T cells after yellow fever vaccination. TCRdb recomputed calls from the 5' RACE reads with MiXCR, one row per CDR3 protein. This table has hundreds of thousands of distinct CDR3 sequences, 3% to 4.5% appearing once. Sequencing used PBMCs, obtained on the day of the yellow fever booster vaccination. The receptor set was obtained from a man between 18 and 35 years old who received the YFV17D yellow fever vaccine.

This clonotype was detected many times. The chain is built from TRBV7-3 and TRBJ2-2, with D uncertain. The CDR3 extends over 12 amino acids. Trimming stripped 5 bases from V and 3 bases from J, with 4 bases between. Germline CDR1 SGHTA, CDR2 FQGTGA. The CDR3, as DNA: TGTGCCAGCAGCACAGACACCGGGGAGCTGTTTTTT. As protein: CASSTDTGELFF.

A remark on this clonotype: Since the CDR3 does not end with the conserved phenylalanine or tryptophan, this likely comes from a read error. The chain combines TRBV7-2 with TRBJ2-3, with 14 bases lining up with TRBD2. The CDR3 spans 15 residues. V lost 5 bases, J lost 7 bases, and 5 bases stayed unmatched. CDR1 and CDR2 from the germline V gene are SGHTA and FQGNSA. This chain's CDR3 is CASSPRTSGGNTQYL. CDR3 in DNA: TGTGCCAGCAGCCCCAGGACTAGCGGGGGGAATACGCAGTATTTG.

The CDR3 protein is CASAGGQGPYNEQFF. CDR3 DNA: TGTGCCAGCGCCGGGGGGCAGGGCCCCTACAATGAGCAGTTCTTC. The rearrangement joins TRBV5-4 to TRBJ2-1, with D tentatively TRBD2 (7 bases). Trimming took off 7 bases at V and 2 bases at J, with 16 bases between the two ends. CDR1 is SGHNT, CDR2 YYREEE, per germline (reference sequence). The CDR3 extends over 15 amino acids.

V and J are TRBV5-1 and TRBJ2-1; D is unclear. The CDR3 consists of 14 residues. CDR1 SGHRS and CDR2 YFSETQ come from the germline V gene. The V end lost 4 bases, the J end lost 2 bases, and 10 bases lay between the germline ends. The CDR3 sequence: CASSTASAYNEQFF. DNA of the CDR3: TGCGCCAGCAGCACTGCAAGTGCCTACAATGAGCAGTTCTTC.